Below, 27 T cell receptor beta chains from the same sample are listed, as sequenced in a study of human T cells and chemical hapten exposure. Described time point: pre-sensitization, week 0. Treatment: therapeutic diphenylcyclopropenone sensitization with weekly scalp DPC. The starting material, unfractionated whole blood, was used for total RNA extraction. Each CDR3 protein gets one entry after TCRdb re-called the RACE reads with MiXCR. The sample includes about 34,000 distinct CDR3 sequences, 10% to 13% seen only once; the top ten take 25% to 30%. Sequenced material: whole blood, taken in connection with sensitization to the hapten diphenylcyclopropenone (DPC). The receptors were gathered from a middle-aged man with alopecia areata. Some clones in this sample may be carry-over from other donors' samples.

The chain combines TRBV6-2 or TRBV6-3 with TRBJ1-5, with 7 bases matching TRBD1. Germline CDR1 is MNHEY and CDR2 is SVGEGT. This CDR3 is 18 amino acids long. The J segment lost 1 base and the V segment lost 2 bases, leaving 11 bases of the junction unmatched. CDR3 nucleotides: TGTGCCAGCAGTTACGGGCTAAACAGGGGAGAGAGCAATCAGCCCCAGCATTTT. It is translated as CASSYGLNRGESNQPQHF.

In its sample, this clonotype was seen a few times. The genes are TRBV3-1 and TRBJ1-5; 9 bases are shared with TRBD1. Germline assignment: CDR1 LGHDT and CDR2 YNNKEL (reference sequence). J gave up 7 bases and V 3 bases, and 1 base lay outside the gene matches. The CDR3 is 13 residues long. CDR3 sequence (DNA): TGTGCCAGCAGCCAGGACAGGGGCCAGCCCCAGCATTTT. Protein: CASSQDRGQPQHF.

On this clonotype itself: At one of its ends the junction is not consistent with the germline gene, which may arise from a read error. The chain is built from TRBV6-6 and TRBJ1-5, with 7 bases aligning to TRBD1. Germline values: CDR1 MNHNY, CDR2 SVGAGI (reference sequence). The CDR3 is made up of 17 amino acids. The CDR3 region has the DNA TGTGCCAGCAGTTACTCGTCTGACAGGGAATACCCTCAGCCCCAGCATTTC. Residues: CASSYSSDREYPQPQHF.

The DNA of the CDR3 is TGTGCCTGGAGGACGGCAGGGGTGGGTTCACCCCTCCACTTT. Protein: CAWRTAGVGSPLHF. The chain is built from TRBV30 and TRBJ1-6, with D possibly matching TRBD1 (6 bases). Trimming shortened V by 3 bases and J by 9 bases, and 15 bases separated the two germline ends. The CDR3 runs to 14 residues. CDR1 and CDR2 (germline): GTSNPN, SVGIG (reference sequence).

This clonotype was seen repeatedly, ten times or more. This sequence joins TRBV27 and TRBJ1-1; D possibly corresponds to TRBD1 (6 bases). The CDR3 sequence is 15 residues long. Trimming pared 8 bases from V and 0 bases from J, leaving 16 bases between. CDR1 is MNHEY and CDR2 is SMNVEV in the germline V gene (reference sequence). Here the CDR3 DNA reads TGTGCCAGCGGACAGCGGGGTACTCTGAACACTGAAGCTTTCTTT. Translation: CASGQRGTLNTEAFF.

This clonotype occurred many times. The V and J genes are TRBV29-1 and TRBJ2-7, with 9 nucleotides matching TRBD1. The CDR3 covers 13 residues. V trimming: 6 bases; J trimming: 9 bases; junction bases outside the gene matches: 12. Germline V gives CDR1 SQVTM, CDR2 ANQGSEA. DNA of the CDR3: TGCAGCGTGTCTCGCGGACAGGGGAGGACGCAGTACTTC. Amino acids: CSVSRGQGRTQYF.

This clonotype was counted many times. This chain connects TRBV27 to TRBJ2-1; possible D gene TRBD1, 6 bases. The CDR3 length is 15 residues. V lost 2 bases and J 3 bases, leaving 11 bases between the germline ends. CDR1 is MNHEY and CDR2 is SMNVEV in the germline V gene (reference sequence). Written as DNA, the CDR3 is TGTGCCAGCAGTTTAAAGACAGGACACTACAATGAGCAGTTCTTC. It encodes CASSLKTGHYNEQFF.

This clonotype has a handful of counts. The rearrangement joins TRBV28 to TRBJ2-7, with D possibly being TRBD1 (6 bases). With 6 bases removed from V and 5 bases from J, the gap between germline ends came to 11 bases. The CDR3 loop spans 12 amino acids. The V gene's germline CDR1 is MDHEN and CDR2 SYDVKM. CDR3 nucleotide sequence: TGTGCCAGCAGATCAGGGGACAACGAGCAGTACTTC. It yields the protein CASRSGDNEQYF. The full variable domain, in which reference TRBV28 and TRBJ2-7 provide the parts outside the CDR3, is DVKVTQSSRYLVKRTGEKVFLECVQDMDHENMFWYRQDPGLGLRLIYFSYDVKMKEKGDIPEGYSVSREKKERFSLILESASTNQTSMYLCASRSGDNEQYFGPGTRLTVT.

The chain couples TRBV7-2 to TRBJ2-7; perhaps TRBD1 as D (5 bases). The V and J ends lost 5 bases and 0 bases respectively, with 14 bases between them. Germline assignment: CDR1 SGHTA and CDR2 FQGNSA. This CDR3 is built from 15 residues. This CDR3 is CASSPTGSSSYEQYF. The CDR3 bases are TGTGCCAGCAGCCCCACAGGTTCAAGCTCCTACGAGCAGTACTTC.

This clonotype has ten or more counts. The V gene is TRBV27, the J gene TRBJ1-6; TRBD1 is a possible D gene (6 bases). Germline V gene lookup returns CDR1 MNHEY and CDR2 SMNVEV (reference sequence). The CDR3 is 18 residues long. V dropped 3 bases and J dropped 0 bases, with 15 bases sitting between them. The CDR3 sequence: CASSFYSRGGSYNSPLHF. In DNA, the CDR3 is TGTGCCAGCAGTTTCTATTCCAGGGGAGGCTCCTATAATTCACCCCTCCACTTT.

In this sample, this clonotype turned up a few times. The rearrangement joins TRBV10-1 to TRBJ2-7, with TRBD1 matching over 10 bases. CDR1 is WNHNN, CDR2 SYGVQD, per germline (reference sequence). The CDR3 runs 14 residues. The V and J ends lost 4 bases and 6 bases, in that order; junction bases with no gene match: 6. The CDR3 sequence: CASSGTGTGVEQYF. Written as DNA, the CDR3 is TGCGCCAGCAGTGGAACCGGGACAGGGGTCGAGCAGTACTTC.

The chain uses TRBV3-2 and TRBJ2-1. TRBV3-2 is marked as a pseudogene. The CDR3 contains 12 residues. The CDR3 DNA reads TGTGCCAGCAGCCAAGGGAACAATGAGCAGTTCTTC. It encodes CASSQGNNEQFF.

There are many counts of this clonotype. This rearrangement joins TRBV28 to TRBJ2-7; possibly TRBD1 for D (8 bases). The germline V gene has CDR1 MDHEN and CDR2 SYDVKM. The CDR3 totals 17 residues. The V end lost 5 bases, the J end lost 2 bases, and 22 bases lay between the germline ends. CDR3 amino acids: CASSPPRTGTKTYEQYF. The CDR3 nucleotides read TGTGCCAGCAGTCCCCCTCGGACAGGGACTAAAACCTACGAGCAGTACTTC.

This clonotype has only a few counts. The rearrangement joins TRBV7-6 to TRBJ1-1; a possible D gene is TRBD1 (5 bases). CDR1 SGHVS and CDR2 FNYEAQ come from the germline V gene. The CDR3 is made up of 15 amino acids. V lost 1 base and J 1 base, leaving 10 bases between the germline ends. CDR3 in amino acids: CASSLGGTSNTEAFF. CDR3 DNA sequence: TGTGCCAGCAGCTTAGGAGGGACGTCGAACACTGAAGCTTTCTTT.

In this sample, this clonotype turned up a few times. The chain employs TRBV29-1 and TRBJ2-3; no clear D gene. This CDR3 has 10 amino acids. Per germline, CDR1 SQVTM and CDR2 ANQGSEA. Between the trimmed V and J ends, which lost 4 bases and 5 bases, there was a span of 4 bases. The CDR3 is CSVGGDTQYF. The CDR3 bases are TGCAGCGTTGGGGGAGATACGCAGTATTTT.

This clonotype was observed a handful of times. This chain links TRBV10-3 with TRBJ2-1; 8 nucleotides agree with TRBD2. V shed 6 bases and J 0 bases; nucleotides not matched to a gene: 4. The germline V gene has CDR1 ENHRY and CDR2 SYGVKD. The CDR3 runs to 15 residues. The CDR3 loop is CAIRGSGSSYNEQFF. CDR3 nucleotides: TGTGCCATCAGGGGCAGCGGGAGCTCCTACAATGAGCAGTTCTTC.

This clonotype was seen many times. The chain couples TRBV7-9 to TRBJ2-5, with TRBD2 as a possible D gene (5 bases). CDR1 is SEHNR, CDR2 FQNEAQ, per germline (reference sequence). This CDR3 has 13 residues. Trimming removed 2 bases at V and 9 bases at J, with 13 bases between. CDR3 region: CASSLWEMESQYF. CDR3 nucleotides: TGTGCCAGCAGCTTATGGGAGATGGAGTCCCAGTACTTC.

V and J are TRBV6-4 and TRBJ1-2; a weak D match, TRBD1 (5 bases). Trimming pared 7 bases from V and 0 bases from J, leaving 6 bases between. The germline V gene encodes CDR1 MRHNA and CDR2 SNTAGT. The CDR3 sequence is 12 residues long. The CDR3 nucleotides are TGTGCCAGCAAGGGACCTAACTATGGCTACACCTTC. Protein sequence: CASKGPNYGYTF.

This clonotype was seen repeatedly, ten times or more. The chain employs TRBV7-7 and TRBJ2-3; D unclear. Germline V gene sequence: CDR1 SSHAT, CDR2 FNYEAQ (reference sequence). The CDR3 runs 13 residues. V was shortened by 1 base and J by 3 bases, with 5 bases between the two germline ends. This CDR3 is CASSLGRTDTQYF. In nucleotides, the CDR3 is TGTGCCAGCAGCTTAGGAAGAACAGATACGCAGTATTTT.

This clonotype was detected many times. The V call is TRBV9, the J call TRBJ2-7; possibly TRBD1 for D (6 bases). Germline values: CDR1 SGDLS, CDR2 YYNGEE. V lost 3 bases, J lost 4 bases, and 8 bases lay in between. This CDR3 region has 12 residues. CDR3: CASSAQGYEQYF. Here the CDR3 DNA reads TGTGCCAGCAGCGCCCAGGGGTACGAGCAGTACTTC.

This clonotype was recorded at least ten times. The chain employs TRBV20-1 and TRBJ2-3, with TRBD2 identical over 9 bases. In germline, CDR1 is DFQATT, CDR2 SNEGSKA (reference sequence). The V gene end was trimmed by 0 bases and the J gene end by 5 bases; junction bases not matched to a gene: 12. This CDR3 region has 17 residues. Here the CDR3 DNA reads TGCAGTGCTAGAGAGTTAGCGGGAGCCTCCCGGGGAGATACGCAGTATTTT. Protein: CSARELAGASRGDTQYF.

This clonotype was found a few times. In DNA form, the CDR3 reads TGTGCCAGCAGCCAAATACACCCCTCGACAGATTTCACCGGGGAGCTGTTTTTT. This encodes CASSQIHPSTDFTGELFF. V gene TRBV14 combines with J gene TRBJ2-2, with D possibly matching TRBD1 (5 bases). The CDR3 sequence is 18 residues long. V lost 2 bases and J lost 4, with 20 bases in between. Per the germline V gene, CDR1 is SGHDN and CDR2 is FVKESK.

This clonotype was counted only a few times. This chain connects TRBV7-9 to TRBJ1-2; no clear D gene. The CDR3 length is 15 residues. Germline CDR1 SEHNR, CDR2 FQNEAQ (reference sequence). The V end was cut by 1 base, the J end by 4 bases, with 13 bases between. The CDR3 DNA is TGTGCCAGCAGCTTAGGGGCAGAACCGCGCTATGGCTACACCTTC. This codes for CASSLGAEPRYGYTF.

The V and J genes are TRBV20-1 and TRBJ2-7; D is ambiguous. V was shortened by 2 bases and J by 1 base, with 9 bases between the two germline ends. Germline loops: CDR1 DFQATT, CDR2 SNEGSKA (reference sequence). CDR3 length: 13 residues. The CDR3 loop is CSARSWGSYEQYF. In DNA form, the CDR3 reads TGCAGTGCTAGAAGTTGGGGATCCTACGAGCAGTACTTC.

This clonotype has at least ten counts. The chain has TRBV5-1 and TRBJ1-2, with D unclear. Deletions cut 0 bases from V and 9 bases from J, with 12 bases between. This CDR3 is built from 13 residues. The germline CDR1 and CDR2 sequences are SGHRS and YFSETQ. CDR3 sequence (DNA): TGCGCCAGCAGCTTGGAGTTCTTAGGGAGCTACACCTTC. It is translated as CASSLEFLGSYTF.

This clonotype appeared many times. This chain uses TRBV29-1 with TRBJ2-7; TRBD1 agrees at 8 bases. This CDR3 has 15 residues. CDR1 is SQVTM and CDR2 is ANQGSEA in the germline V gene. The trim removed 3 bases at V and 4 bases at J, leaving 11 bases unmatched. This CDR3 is CSVEDGQGIPYEQYF. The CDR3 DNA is TGCAGCGTTGAGGACGGACAGGGCATTCCTTACGAGCAGTACTTC.

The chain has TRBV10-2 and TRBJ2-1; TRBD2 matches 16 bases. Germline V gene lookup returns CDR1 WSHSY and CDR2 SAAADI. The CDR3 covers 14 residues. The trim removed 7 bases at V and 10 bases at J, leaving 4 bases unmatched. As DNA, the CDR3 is TGCGCCAGCACGGGACTAGCGGGAGGGGGGGAGCAGTTCTTC. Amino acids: CASTGLAGGGEQFF.